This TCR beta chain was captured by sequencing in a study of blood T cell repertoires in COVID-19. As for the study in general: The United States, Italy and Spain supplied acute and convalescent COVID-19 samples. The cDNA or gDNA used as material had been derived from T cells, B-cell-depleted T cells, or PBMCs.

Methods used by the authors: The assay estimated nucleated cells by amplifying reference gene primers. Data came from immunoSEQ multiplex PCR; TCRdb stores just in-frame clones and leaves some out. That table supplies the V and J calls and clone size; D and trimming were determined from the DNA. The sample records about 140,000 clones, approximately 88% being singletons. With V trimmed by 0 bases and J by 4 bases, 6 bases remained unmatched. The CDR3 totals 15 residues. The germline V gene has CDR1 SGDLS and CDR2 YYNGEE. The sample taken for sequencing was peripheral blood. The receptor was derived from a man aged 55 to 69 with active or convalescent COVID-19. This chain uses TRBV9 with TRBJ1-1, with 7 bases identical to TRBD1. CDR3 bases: TGTGCCAGCAGCGTAGAAGACAGGGTGTCCACTGAAGCTTTCTTT. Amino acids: CASSVEDRVSTEAFF.